The 14 T cell receptor beta chains reported below all come from one sample, sequenced in a study of blood T cell repertoires in COVID-19. The data were produced by immunoSEQ multiplex PCR, yet TCRdb's version contains in-frame clones alone and is incomplete. The sample shows about 29,000 clones, 80% of them seen only once. The material sequenced was peripheral blood. These TCRs come from a woman aged 70 to 79 with acute or convalescent COVID-19.

The V call is TRBV10-2, the J call TRBJ1-2; 7 nucleotides line up with TRBD1. Germline-derived CDR1 and CDR2 are WSHSY and SAAADI. V lost 6 bases and J lost 5; bases outside the gene matches: 6. The CDR3 extends over 13 amino acids. The CDR3: CASSPDRRYGYTF. The CDR3 DNA reads TGCGCCAGCAGCCCGGACAGGCGGTATGGCTACACCTTC.

V and J are TRBV5-6 and TRBJ1-5; D perhaps matches TRBD1 (6 bases). The CDR3 is 16 amino acids. Trimming removed 1 base from V and 4 bases from J, with 15 bases in between. Germline V CDR1 and CDR2: SGHDT, YYEEEE. CDR3: CASSLFQGRANQPQHF. CDR3 coding DNA: TGTGCCAGCAGCTTGTTTCAGGGGAGGGCTAATCAGCCCCAGCATTTT.

This chain links TRBV5-6 with TRBJ2-5; TRBD2 matches at 14 bases. This CDR3 region has 17 residues. Germline V gene data show CDR1 as SGHDT and CDR2 as YYEEEE. The V and J ends lost 3 bases and 5 bases, in that order; junction bases with no gene match: 9. The CDR3 reads CASSSTSGRVYGETQYF. For the CDR3, the DNA is TGTGCCAGCAGCTCGACTAGCGGGAGGGTGTACGGTGAGACCCAGTACTTC.

The rearrangement joins TRBV7-2 to TRBJ2-5; D might be TRBD2 (5 bases). Germline CDR1 is SGHTA and CDR2 is FQGNSA. V was shortened by 5 bases and J by 2 bases, with 15 bases between the two germline ends. This CDR3 comprises 15 residues. CDR3 in DNA: TGTGCCAGCAGCCCAACTAGTTCTATTCAAGAGACCCAGTACTTC. Residues: CASSPTSSIQETQYF.

The V call is TRBV13, the J call TRBJ2-7; 7 bases line up with TRBD2. This CDR3 has 12 amino acids. The germline V gene encodes CDR1 PRHDT and CDR2 FYEKMQ (reference sequence). Losses at the gene ends were 3 bases for V and 7 bases for J; bases not matched to a gene: 3. CDR3 nucleotides: TGTGCCAGCAGCTTTGGGGGGGATGAGCAGTACTTC. Its protein product is CASSFGGDEQYF.

V and J are TRBV5-1 and TRBJ2-3; a weak D match, TRBD2 (5 bases). The CDR3 has 16 residues. Germline loops: CDR1 SGHRS, CDR2 YFSETQ. Trimming shortened V by 3 bases and J by 6 bases, and 20 bases separated the two germline ends. CDR3 sequence reads: CASSSGLNLIGDTQYF. CDR3 DNA sequence: TGCGCCAGCAGCTCGGGGTTGAATCTAATCGGGGATACGCAGTATTTT.

The chain combines TRBV28 with TRBJ1-1, with 7 bases fitting TRBD1. The ends lost 5 bases at V and 1 base at J; junction bases unmatched: 7. The CDR3 runs 15 residues. The germline V gene encodes CDR1 MDHEN and CDR2 SYDVKM. The CDR3 here is CASSPRGRRNTEAFF. In DNA, the CDR3 is TGTGCCAGCAGTCCCAGGGGGAGGAGGAACACTGAAGCTTTCTTT.

V and J are TRBV18 and TRBJ2-5; weak D call: TRBD2 (6 bases). Trimming took 5 bases from V and 4 from J, leaving 14 bases between them. In germline, CDR1 is KGHSH, CDR2 LQKENI. The CDR3 is 14 residues long. The CDR3 DNA reads as TGTGCCAGCTCAGAGACTAGTTCTAGAGAGACCCAGTACTTC. This gives the protein CASSETSSRETQYF.

J is TRBJ2-7 and V is TRBV18; the match to TRBD2 covers 10 bases. Germline values: CDR1 KGHSH, CDR2 LQKENI. The CDR3 loop spans 15 amino acids. J gave up 6 bases and V 0 bases, and 5 bases lay outside the gene matches. CDR3 sequence: CASSPPKGLATEQYF. The DNA for the CDR3 is TGTGCCAGCTCACCACCGAAGGGACTAGCGACCGAGCAGTACTTC.

The genes are TRBV24-1 and TRBJ2-5; 9 bases are a match to TRBD1. Germline V CDR1 and CDR2: KGHDR, SFDVKD. The trim removed 3 bases at V and 4 bases at J, leaving 5 bases unmatched. There are 15 residues in the CDR3. The CDR3 sequence is CATSDPGTGRETQYF. CDR3 DNA: TGTGCCACCAGTGATCCCGGGACAGGGCGAGAGACCCAGTACTTC.

The chain has TRBV28 and TRBJ2-7, with 10 nucleotides matching TRBD2. After removal of 5 bases from V and 3 bases from J, the junction contained 4 bases not matched to a gene. The CDR3 covers 14 residues. Germline loops: CDR1 MDHEN, CDR2 SYDVKM. CDR3 DNA sequence: TGTGCCAGCAGTGGTACTAGCGGGAACTACGAGCAGTACTTC. It codes for CASSGTSGNYEQYF. The variable domain in full, completed from reference TRBV28 and TRBJ2-7, reads DVKVTQSSRYLVKRTGEKVFLECVQDMDHENMFWYRQDPGLGLRLIYFSYDVKMKEKGDIPEGYSVSREKKERFSLILESASTNQTSMYLCASSGTSGNYEQYFGPGTRLTVT.

V is TRBV19 and J is TRBJ2-3, with 9 bases fitting TRBD1. This CDR3 region has 16 residues. Germline CDR1 LNHDA, CDR2 SQIVND (reference sequence). The V and J ends lost 3 bases and 6 bases, in that order; junction bases with no gene match: 10. DNA of the CDR3: TGTGCCAGTAGTATGTTTCTGGGACAGGGTTCCGATACGCAGTATTTT. This translates into CASSMFLGQGSDTQYF.

A note on this clone: The same CDR3 can be traced to other DNA sequences in this sample. This chain connects TRBV27 to TRBJ2-7, with 7 bases aligning to TRBD1. Germline V lookup: CDR1 MNHEY, CDR2 SMNVEV (reference sequence). The V segment lost 7 bases and the J segment 1 base; nucleotides outside the gene matches: 7. The CDR3 covers 14 residues. The CDR3 loop reads CASTPPGQSYEQYF. CDR3 bases: TGTGCCAGCACCCCACCGGGACAGTCCTACGAGCAGTACTTC.

This clone was recorded a few times. This chain joins TRBV12-2 and TRBJ2-2; the table's D gene call, TRBD2, was not cross checked with the DNA. TRBV12-2 is a listed pseudogene. This CDR3 region has 16 residues. The CDR3 here is CASRFIAGGSPGELFF. In DNA form, the CDR3 reads TGTGCAAGTCGGTTTATAGCGGGAGGTTCCCCCGGGGAGCTGTTTTTT.